A selection of T cell receptor beta chains follows, all from one sample in a study of monozygotic twins with inflammatory bowel disease. TCRdb re-called the 5' RACE reads; every CDR3 protein appears as one record, without DNA. This repertoire includes tens of thousands of distinct CDR3 sequences. Sequences were obtained from blood. Every receptor here comes from a human donor with ulcerative colitis or Crohn's disease, or a healthy co-twin of an affected twin (not recorded which). CDR3s include the opening cysteine and the closing phenylalanine or tryptophan.

j_gene: TRBJ2-2; v_gene: TRBV5-1; CDR3aa: CASSLGVPGELFF
j_gene: TRBJ2-1; v_gene: TRBV18; CDR3aa: CASSSGTGGSNEQFF
j_gene: TRBJ2-1; v_gene: TRBV9; CDR3aa: CASSVSKLYNEQFF
j_gene: TRBJ1-6; v_gene: TRBV18; CDR3aa: CASSPFAGPHNSPLHF
j_gene: TRBJ2-1; v_gene: TRBV2; CDR3aa: CASSDGSGDEQFF
j_gene: TRBJ1-6; v_gene: TRBV10-3; CDR3aa: CAISESGYAGNSPLHF
j_gene: TRBJ2-5; v_gene: TRBV2; CDR3aa: CASSGQGGETQYF
j_gene: TRBJ1-4; v_gene: TRBV12-3/TRBV12-4; CDR3aa: CASSFWQAGEKLFF
j_gene: TRBJ2-1; v_gene: TRBV5-1; CDR3aa: CASSLNSGGPYNEQFF
j_gene: TRBJ2-1; v_gene: TRBV12-3/TRBV12-4; CDR3aa: CASSQGQLSSYNEQFF
j_gene: TRBJ1-1; v_gene: TRBV7-9; CDR3aa: CASSSGQALMAFF